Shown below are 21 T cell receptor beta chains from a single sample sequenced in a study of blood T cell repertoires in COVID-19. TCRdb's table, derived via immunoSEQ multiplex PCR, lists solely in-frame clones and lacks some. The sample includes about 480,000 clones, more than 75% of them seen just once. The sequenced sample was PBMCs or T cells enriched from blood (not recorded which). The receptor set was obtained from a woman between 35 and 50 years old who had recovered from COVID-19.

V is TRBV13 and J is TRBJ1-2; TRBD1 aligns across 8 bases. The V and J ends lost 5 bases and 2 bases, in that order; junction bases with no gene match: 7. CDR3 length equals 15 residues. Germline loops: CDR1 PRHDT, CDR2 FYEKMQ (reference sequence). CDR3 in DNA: TGTGCCAGCAGCCCCCGGACAGGGCACAACTATGGCTACACCTTC. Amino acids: CASSPRTGHNYGYTF.

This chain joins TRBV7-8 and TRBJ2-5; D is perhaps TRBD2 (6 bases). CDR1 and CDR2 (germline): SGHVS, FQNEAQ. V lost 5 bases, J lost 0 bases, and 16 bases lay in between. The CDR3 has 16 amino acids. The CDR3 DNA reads TGTGCCAGCAGCGGGCCGGGACTCTTCAACCAAGAGACCCAGTACTTC. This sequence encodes CASSGPGLFNQETQYF.

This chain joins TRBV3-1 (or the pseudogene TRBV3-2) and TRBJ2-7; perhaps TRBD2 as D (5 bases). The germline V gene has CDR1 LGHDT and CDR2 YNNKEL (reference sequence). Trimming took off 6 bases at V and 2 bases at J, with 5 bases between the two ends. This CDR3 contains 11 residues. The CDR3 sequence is CASRGAYEQYF. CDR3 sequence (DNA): TGTGCCAGCAGGGGAGCCTACGAGCAGTACTTC.

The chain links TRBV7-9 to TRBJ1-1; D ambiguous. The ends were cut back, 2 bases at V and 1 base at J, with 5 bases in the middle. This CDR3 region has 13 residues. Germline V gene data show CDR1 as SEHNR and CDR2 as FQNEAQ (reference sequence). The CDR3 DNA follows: TGTGCCAGCAGCTTATTGGCGAACACTGAAGCTTTCTTT. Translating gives CASSLLANTEAFF.

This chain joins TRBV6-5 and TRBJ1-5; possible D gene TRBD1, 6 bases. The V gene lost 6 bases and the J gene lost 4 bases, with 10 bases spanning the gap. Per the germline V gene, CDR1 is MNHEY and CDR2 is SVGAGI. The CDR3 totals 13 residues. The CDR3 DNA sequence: TGTGCCAGCAGCCGGGACACTAATCAGCCCCAGCATTTT. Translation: CASSRDTNQPQHF.

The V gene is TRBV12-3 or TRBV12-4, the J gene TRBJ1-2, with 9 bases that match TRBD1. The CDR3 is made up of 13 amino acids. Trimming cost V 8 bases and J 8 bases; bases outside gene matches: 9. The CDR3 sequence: CASAPQGAVGYTF. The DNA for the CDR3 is TGTGCCAGCGCTCCACAGGGGGCGGTGGGCTACACCTTC.

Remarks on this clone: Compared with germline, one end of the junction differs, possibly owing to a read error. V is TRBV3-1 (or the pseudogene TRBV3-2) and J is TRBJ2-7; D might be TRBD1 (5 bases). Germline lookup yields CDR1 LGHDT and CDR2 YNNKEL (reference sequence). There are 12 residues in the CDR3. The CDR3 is CASSQVGRERSF. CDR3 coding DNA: TGTGCCAGCAGCCAAGTTGGCAGGGAAAGATCCTTC.

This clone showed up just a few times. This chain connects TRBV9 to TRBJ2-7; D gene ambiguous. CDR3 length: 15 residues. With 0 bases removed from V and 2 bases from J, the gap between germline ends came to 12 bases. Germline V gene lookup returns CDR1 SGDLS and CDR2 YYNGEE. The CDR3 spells CASSVGSNSPYEQYF. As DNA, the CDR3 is TGTGCCAGCAGCGTAGGTAGCAACTCACCCTACGAGCAGTACTTC.

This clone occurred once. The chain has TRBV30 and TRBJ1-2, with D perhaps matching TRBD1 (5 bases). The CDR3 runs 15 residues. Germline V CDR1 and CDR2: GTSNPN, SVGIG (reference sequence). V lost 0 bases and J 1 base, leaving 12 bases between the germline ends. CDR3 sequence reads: CAWSVVQEINYGYTF. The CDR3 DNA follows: TGTGCCTGGAGTGTGGTACAGGAGATTAACTATGGCTACACCTTC.

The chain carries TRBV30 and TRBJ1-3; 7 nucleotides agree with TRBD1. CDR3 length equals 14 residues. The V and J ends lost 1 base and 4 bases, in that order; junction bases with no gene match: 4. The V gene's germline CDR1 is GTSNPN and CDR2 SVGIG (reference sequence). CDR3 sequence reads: CAWSDQGGGNTIYF. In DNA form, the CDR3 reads TGTGCCTGGAGTGATCAGGGGGGCGGAAACACCATATATTTT.

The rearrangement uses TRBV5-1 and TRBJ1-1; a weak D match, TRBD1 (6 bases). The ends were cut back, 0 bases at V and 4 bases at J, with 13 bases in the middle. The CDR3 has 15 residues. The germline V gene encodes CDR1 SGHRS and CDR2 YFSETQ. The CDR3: CASSLVPGESTEAFF. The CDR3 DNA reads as TGCGCCAGCAGCTTGGTCCCAGGGGAAAGCACTGAAGCTTTCTTT.

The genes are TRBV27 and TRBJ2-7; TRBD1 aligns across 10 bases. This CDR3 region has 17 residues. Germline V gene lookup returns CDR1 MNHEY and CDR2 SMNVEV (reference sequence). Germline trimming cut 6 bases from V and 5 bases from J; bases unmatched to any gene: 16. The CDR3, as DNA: TGTGCCAGCAGCCCTAATATAGACAGGGGGCGATTCCACGAGCAGTACTTC. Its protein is CASSPNIDRGRFHEQYF.

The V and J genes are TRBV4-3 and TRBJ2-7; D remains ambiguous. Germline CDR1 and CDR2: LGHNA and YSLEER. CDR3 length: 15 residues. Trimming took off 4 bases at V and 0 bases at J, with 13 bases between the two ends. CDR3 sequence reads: CASSPRLLSSYEQYF. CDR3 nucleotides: TGCGCCAGCAGCCCTCGACTCCTGAGCTCCTACGAGCAGTACTTC.

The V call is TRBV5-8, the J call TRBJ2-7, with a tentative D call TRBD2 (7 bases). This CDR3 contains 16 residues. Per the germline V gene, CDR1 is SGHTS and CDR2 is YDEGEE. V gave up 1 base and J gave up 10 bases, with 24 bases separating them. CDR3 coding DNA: TGTGCCAGCAGCTTGAGACAGGCGCGGGAGAGTAATATCCAGTACTTC. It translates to CASSLRQARESNIQYF. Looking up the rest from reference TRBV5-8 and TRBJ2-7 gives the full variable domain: EAGVTQSPTHLIKTRGQQATLRCSPISGHTSVYWYQQALGLGLQFLLWYDEGEERNRGNFPPRFSGRQFPNYSSELNVNALELEDSALYLCASSLRQARESNIQYFGPGTRLTVT.

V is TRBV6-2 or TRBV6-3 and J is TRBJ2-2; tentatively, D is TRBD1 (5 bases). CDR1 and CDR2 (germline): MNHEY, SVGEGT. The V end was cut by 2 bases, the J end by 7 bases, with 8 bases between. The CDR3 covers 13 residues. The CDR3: CASSYRGNGELFF. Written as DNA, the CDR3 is TGTGCCAGCAGTTACAGGGGCAACGGGGAGCTGTTTTTT.

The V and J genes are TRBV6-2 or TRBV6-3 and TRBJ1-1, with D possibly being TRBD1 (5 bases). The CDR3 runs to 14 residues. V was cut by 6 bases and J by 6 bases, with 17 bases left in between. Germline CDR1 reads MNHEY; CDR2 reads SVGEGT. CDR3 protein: CASSRQGSTAEAFF. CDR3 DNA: TGTGCCAGCAGCCGCCAGGGAAGTACAGCTGAAGCTTTCTTT.

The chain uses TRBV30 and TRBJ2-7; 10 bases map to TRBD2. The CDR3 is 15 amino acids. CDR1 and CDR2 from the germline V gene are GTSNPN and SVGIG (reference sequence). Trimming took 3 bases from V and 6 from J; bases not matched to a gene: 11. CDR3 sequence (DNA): TGTGCCTGGAGCCCCTCCGGGACTAGCGCCGTCGAGCAGTACTTC. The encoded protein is CAWSPSGTSAVEQYF.

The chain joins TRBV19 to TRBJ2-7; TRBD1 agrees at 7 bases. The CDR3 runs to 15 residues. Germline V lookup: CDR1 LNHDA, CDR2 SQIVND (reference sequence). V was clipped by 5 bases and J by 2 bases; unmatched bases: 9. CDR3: CASSPGTVPTYEQYF. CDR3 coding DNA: TGTGCCAGTAGTCCCGGGACAGTGCCTACCTACGAGCAGTACTTC.

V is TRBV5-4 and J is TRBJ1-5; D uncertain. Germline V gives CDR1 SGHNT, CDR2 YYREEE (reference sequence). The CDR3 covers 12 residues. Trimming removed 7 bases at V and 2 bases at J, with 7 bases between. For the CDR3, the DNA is TGTGCCAGCTCCAATGGCAATCAGCCCCAGCATTTT. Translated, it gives CASSNGNQPQHF.

The CDR3 here is CATRGSLDEQFF. CDR3 DNA sequence: TGTGCCACCAGAGGTAGCCTCGATGAGCAGTTCTTC. This chain connects TRBV24-1 to TRBJ2-1; the D is unclear. Per the germline V gene, CDR1 is KGHDR and CDR2 is SFDVKD. V was cut by 7 bases and J by 8 bases, with 11 bases left in between. The CDR3 consists of 12 residues.

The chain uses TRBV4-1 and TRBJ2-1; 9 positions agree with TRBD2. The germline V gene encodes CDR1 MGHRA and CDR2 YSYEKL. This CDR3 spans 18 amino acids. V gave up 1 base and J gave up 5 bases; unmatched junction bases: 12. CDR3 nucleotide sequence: TGCGCCAGCAGCCAAGGAAGCATAGCGGGAGCCTACAACAATGAGCAGTTCTTC. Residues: CASSQGSIAGAYNNEQFF.